The 13 T cell receptor beta chains below all came from one sample that was sequenced in a study of cytomegalovirus exposure and HLA in healthy donors. Use of 60 Vbeta and 13 Jbeta primers characterized the PCR. Some clones are missing from TCRdb's copy, which holds only in-frame ones; the method was immunoSEQ multiplex PCR. The sample yields fewer than 110,000 clones, approximately 79% seen once. Input material: PBMCs. The receptors shown here come from a woman aged 40 to 50 in good health and CMV-seropositive.

The table lists this clone with a count of one. This chain uses TRBV27 with TRBJ1-1; 7 bases map to TRBD1. V lost 6 bases and J lost 4; bases outside the gene matches: 5. This CDR3 is 13 amino acids long. Germline CDR1 and CDR2: MNHEY and SMNVEV (reference sequence). The CDR3 protein is CASSPQGGTEAFF. CDR3 DNA sequence: TGTGCCAGCAGCCCTCAGGGGGGCACTGAAGCTTTCTTT.

The chain combines TRBV30 with TRBJ1-3; D is possibly TRBD1 (6 bases). Trimming pared 2 bases from V and 1 base from J, leaving 12 bases between. The V gene's germline CDR1 is GTSNPN and CDR2 SVGIG (reference sequence). CDR3 length: 15 amino acids. For the CDR3, the DNA is TGTGCCTGGAGTCCTGACAGGAGGTCTGGAAACACCATATATTTT. The encoded protein is CAWSPDRRSGNTIYF.

The V gene is TRBV4-3, the J gene TRBJ1-2; no firm D call. Trimming removed 2 bases at V and 4 bases at J, with 14 bases between. The CDR3 has 15 amino acids. CDR1 is LGHNA, CDR2 YSLEER, per germline. The CDR3 sequence is CASSQLAAAFYGYTF. CDR3 in DNA: TGCGCCAGCAGCCAATTGGCCGCCGCTTTCTATGGCTACACCTTC.

The chain uses TRBV10-2 and TRBJ1-1, with 7 nucleotides matching TRBD1. Germline V gives CDR1 WSHSY, CDR2 SAAADI. V trimming: 6 bases; J trimming: 7 bases; junction bases outside the gene matches: 8. The CDR3 is 13 residues long. The chain's CDR3 is CASSRGQALEAFF. In nucleotides, the CDR3 is TGCGCCAGCAGCCGCGGACAGGCCCTTGAAGCTTTCTTT.

The chain recombines TRBV18 with TRBJ1-4, with D hard to call. Looked up from germline, CDR1 is KGHSH and CDR2 is LQKENI. This CDR3 has 13 residues. Trimming pared 3 bases from V and 7 bases from J, leaving 9 bases between. CDR3 sequence reads: CASSPEGSEKLFF. The CDR3 DNA follows: TGTGCCAGCTCACCGGAGGGTTCTGAAAAACTGTTTTTT.

Points on this clone: Germline is not matched at one junction end, which may reflect a read error. This chain connects TRBV6-5 to TRBJ2-7; D may be TRBD2 (6 bases). The CDR3 sequence is 15 residues long. The germline CDR1 and CDR2 sequences are MNHEY and SVGAGI. The CDR3 DNA sequence: TGTGCCAGCAGTTATTCCGGGGGACTCTCCCACGAGCAGTACTTC. Its protein is CASSYSGGLSHEQYF.

V gene TRBV5-1 combines with J gene TRBJ2-7; the D is unclear. V lost 4 bases to trimming and J lost 3 bases, with 11 bases between them. CDR1 is SGHRS and CDR2 is YFSETQ in the germline V gene. This CDR3 has 13 residues. Here the CDR3 DNA reads TGCGCCAGCAGCGAGGCAGTAAGCTACGAGCAGTACTTC. Protein product: CASSEAVSYEQYF.

This clone has only a few counts. The rearrangement uses TRBV4-2 and TRBJ1-1, with D possibly TRBD1 on 5 matching bases. The V gene's germline CDR1 is LGHNA and CDR2 YNFKEQ. V was cut by 1 base and J by 0 bases, with 6 bases left in between. The length of the CDR3 is 14 residues. The CDR3 protein is CASSQGQLNTEAFF. The CDR3 DNA reads TGTGCCAGCAGCCAAGGACAGCTGAACACTGAAGCTTTCTTT.

The rearrangement joins TRBV7-6 to TRBJ1-1; D gene uncertain. This CDR3 spans 14 amino acids. CDR1 SGHVS and CDR2 FNYEAQ come from the germline V gene. Trimming stripped 3 bases from V and 5 bases from J, with 13 bases between. For the CDR3, the DNA is TGTGCCAGCAGCTTCGACTTGGGTGGAACTGAAGCTTTCTTT. Residues: CASSFDLGGTEAFF.

V and J are TRBV19 and TRBJ2-3; D gene uncertain. V gave up 4 bases and J gave up 5 bases, with 4 bases separating them. Germline V gene sequence: CDR1 LNHDA, CDR2 SQIVND (reference sequence). The CDR3 totals 11 residues. The CDR3 DNA is TGTGCCAGTAGTAGCGTAGATACGCAGTATTTT. This translates into CASSSVDTQYF.

The genes are TRBV5-1 and TRBJ1-6; perhaps TRBD1 as D (6 bases). The CDR3 totals 14 residues. The V gene's germline CDR1 is SGHRS and CDR2 YFSETQ. V lost 3 bases, J lost 7 bases, and 11 bases lay in between. Written as DNA, the CDR3 is TGCGCCAGCAGCTCCGACAGGCTAAATTCACCCCTCCACTTT. The encoded protein is CASSSDRLNSPLHF.

The chain carries TRBV6-1 and TRBJ2-1; 9 positions agree with TRBD1. V trimming: 2 bases; J trimming: 6 bases; junction bases outside the gene matches: 8. The CDR3 is made up of 16 amino acids. The germline gives CDR1 MNHNS, CDR2 SASEGT. CDR3 bases: TGTGCCAGCAGTGAACTGACAGGGGGAACTAGCAATGAGCAGTTCTTC. Amino acids: CASSELTGGTSNEQFF.

The chain uses TRBV5-4 and TRBJ2-3; the D gene is possibly TRBD2 (7 bases). V was cut by 4 bases and J by 3 bases, with 15 bases left in between. This CDR3 comprises 15 residues. Germline V gene data show CDR1 as SGHNT and CDR2 as YYREEE (reference sequence). The CDR3 region is CASSPGGRLTDTQYF. CDR3 in DNA: TGTGCCAGCAGCCCCGGGGGGCGATTAACAGATACGCAGTATTTT.